The clone carrying this T cell receptor (beta chain) was seen a few times. MiXCR was run by TCRdb on the RACE reads, yielding one entry per CDR3 protein. Of 350,000 to 400,000 distinct CDR3 sequences detected, 5.1% appear once; the ten largest clones hold 2.5% to 3%. This specimen belongs to a study of human T cells and chemical hapten exposure. Study as a whole: The cohort included alopecia areata under or over 50% scalp, totalis and universalis.

Trimming took 5 bases from V and 5 from J, leaving 15 bases between them. This CDR3 has 14 residues. The germline gives CDR1 LNHNV, CDR2 YYDKDF (reference sequence). Time point given: pre-sensitization, week 0. This sample's treatment: therapeutic diphenylcyclopropenone sensitization with weekly scalp DPC. Researchers extracted total RNA from unfractionated whole blood. The gene calls are TRBV15 and TRBJ1-2; D gene uncertain. This receptor was obtained from a woman in her 50s with alopecia areata. Some clones in this sample may be carry-over from other donors' samples. The starting material was whole blood, obtained in connection with sensitization to the hapten diphenylcyclopropenone (DPC). The CDR3 DNA follows: TGTGCCACCAGCCGCCGGGAACCCCTATATGGCTACACCTTC. It translates to CATSRREPLYGYTF.